This record covers a single T cell receptor (beta chain). V lost 1 base to trimming and J lost 9 bases; unmatched junction nucleotides: 9. This CDR3 has 15 residues. CDR1 and CDR2 from the germline V gene are PRHDT and FYEKMQ (reference sequence). Authors' methods: Nucleated cell number was recorded as an estimate derived from reference gene primer amplification. Generated by immunoSEQ multiplex PCR, the TCRdb table keeps only in-frame clones and is missing some. D and trimming come from the DNA, and the V and J calls and clone size come from that table. Altogether 180,000 or so clones are present, around 80% being singletons, with the ten largest covering roughly 13%. These data belong to a study of blood T cell repertoires in COVID-19. Study summary: There were acute and convalescent COVID-19 samples, and they came from the United States, Italy and Spain. The analysed material was cDNA or gDNA that came from T cells, B-cell-depleted T cells, or PBMCs.

The sequenced sample was peripheral blood. This chain links TRBV13 with TRBJ1-2; the match to TRBD1 covers 9 bases. The clonotype was recovered from a man aged 50-59 years who had recovered from COVID-19. CDR3 sequence reads: CASSLAGTGTASYTF. For the CDR3, the DNA is TGTGCCAGCAGCTTAGCAGGGACAGGGACGGCGAGCTACACCTTC.